This T cell receptor beta chain was found in a study of T cells in Graves' hyperthyroidism and ophthalmopathy. The source material, RNA transcripts, was used to amplify TCR beta CDR3 regions. Carried out on the TCR CDR3, a first-round RT-PCR used the HTBI primer set. MiXCR, applied by TCRdb to the multiplex PCR reads, yields one record per CDR3 protein. This table has more than 500,000 distinct CDR3 sequences, around 15% appearing once. V dropped 2 bases and J dropped 7; count of bases not matched to a gene: 6. CDR1 and CDR2 from the germline V gene are GTSNPN and SVGIG (reference sequence). This CDR3 contains 14 residues. This clonotype was seen ten or more times. Thyroid ultrasound, orbital computed tomography, clinical symptoms, and serum thyroxine and TRAb underpinned diagnoses.

The specimen was blood. The V call is TRBV30, the J call TRBJ1-4; 8 bases fit TRBD1. This TCR was recovered from a woman aged 40 to 50 with Graves' hyperthyroidism. The CDR3 sequence: CAWSRDRGTEKLFF. The CDR3 region has the DNA TGTGCCTGGAGTCGCGACAGGGGCACTGAAAAACTGTTTTTT.